These 26 T cell receptor beta chains were all obtained from the same sample, sequenced in a study of blood T cell repertoires in COVID-19. Sequenced by immunoSEQ multiplex PCR; TCRdb stores in-frame clones only, minus some. The sample records 250,000 to 300,000 clones, roughly 84% being singletons. Sequenced: peripheral blood. Receptors were obtained from a woman younger than 30 with acute or convalescent COVID-19.

The rearrangement joins TRBV6-5 to TRBJ2-1; D is unresolved. The germline CDR1 and CDR2 sequences are MNHEY and SVGAGI. This CDR3 has 13 residues. Trimming shortened V by 7 bases and J by 5 bases, and 12 bases separated the two germline ends. CDR3: CASITPQNNEQFF. CDR3 sequence (DNA): TGTGCCAGCATCACACCCCAGAACAATGAGCAGTTCTTC.

The chain joins TRBV9 to TRBJ2-5, with 7 nucleotides matching TRBD2. The germline CDR1 and CDR2 sequences are SGDLS and YYNGEE. The CDR3 totals 15 residues. Losses at the gene ends were 0 bases for V and 5 bases for J; bases not matched to a gene: 7. CDR3 DNA sequence: TGTGCCAGCAGCGTAGGCGGGAGCGGCGGGGAGACCCAGTACTTC. Protein sequence: CASSVGGSGGETQYF. The full variable domain, in which reference TRBV9 and TRBJ2-5 provide the parts outside the CDR3, is DSGVTQTPKHLITATGQRVTLRCSPRSGDLSVYWYQQSLDQGLQFLIQYYNGEERAKGNILERFSAQQFPDLHSELNLSSLELGDSALYFCASSVGGSGGETQYFGPGTRLLVL.

The chain combines TRBV29-1 with TRBJ2-1, with TRBD2 as a possible D gene (6 bases). V was pared by 7 bases and J by 6 bases, with 19 bases between. Germline lookup yields CDR1 SQVTM and CDR2 ANQGSEA. The CDR3 extends over 14 amino acids. The CDR3 DNA reads TGCAGCGCCCAGGACTACACCCTCGGCAATGAGCAGTTCTTC. Translated, it gives CSAQDYTLGNEQFF.

This clone was detected only a few times. The V call is TRBV6-5, the J call TRBJ2-7, with 8 bases lining up with TRBD2. The V and J ends lost 6 bases and 2 bases, in that order; junction bases with no gene match: 9. The germline CDR1 and CDR2 sequences are MNHEY and SVGAGI. The CDR3 runs to 15 residues. The CDR3 DNA reads as TGTGCCAGCAGCCCAGGGAGCGGGGGAACCTACGAGCAGTACTTC. Protein sequence: CASSPGSGGTYEQYF.

The CDR3 here is CSVEPYPATGGTVNTEAFF. For the CDR3, the DNA is TGCAGCGTTGAACCTTATCCAGCGACAGGGGGTACGGTGAACACTGAAGCTTTCTTT. The chain combines TRBV29-1 with TRBJ1-1; 9 nucleotides agree with TRBD1. Germline trimming cut 2 bases from V and 0 bases from J; bases unmatched to any gene: 16. The CDR3 is 19 residues long. Germline V gives CDR1 SQVTM, CDR2 ANQGSEA.

The DNA of the CDR3 is TGTGCCAGCAGCAAAGTGGCCTTCTACGAGCAGTACTTC. Its protein is CASSKVAFYEQYF. The rearrangement links TRBV21-1 to TRBJ2-7; TRBD1, the D gene given by the table, was not confirmed from the DNA. TRBV21-1 is reported as a pseudogene. The CDR3 length is 13 residues.

This rearrangement joins TRBV7-2 to TRBJ2-7; TRBD2 matches 14 bases. V shed 2 bases, J shed 5 bases, and the junction held 14 bases outside the gene matches. This CDR3 is 19 amino acids long. Per the germline V gene, CDR1 is SGHTA and CDR2 is FQGNSA. Here the CDR3 DNA reads TGTGCCAGCAGCTTAAGCTGGACCCTCCGACTAGCGGGAGGGGACGAGCAGTACTTC. Amino acids: CASSLSWTLRLAGGDEQYF.

The CDR3 DNA sequence: TGTGCCAGCAGCTTAAGTGTAGGGAGGACTGGGGCCAACGTCCTGACTTTC. Amino acids: CASSLSVGRTGANVLTF. The chain uses TRBV7-9 and TRBJ2-6; D might be TRBD2 (6 bases). Germline V lookup: CDR1 SEHNR, CDR2 FQNEAQ (reference sequence). This CDR3 contains 17 residues. The V end lost 2 bases, the J end lost 2 bases, and 13 bases lay between the germline ends.

V usage is TRBV2 and J usage is TRBJ2-2, with D maybe TRBD2 (6 bases). The germline CDR1 and CDR2 sequences are SNHLY and FYNNEI. V was pared by 6 bases and J by 0 bases, with 14 bases between. The CDR3 has 16 amino acids. The CDR3 bases are TGTGCCAGCAGGCATCTAGGCGGGGCGAACACCGGGGAGCTGTTTTTT. It codes for CASRHLGGANTGELFF. The whole variable domain, remainder taken from reference TRBV2 and TRBJ2-2, is EPEVTQTPSHQVTQMGQEVILRCVPISNHLYFYWYRQILGQKVEFLVSFYNNEISEKSEIFDDQFSVERPDGSNFTLKIRSTKLEDSAMYFCASRHLGGANTGELFFGEGSRLTVL.

V and J are TRBV15 and TRBJ2-2, with TRBD2 as a possible D gene (6 bases). V dropped 1 base and J dropped 2 bases, with 8 bases sitting between them. Germline V CDR1 and CDR2: LNHNV, YYDKDF (reference sequence). This CDR3 has 15 residues. CDR3: CATSRVGLNTGELFF. The CDR3 nucleotides are TGTGCCACCAGCAGAGTAGGACTAAACACCGGGGAGCTGTTTTTT.

This clone was seen a few times. The J gene is TRBJ2-1, the V gene TRBV27; TRBD2 matches at 10 bases. This CDR3 has 18 amino acids. The germline V gene encodes CDR1 MNHEY and CDR2 SMNVEV (reference sequence). After removal of 3 bases from V and 9 bases from J, the junction contained 17 bases not matched to a gene. CDR3 loop: CASSLSASGSRGESEQFF. The CDR3 nucleotides read TGTGCCAGCAGTTTGTCGGCTAGCGGGAGTAGGGGGGAGAGTGAGCAGTTCTTC.

The chain combines TRBV28 with TRBJ2-7; the D is unclear. The ends were cut back, 4 bases at V and 2 bases at J, with 15 bases in the middle. The germline V gene has CDR1 MDHEN and CDR2 SYDVKM. This CDR3 has 15 residues. The CDR3 loop reads CASSSSLQATYEQYF. The CDR3 nucleotides are TGTGCCAGCAGTTCCTCCCTCCAGGCGACCTACGAGCAGTACTTC.

The V call is TRBV6-5, the J call TRBJ2-7, with D perhaps TRBD2 (5 bases). The germline CDR1 and CDR2 sequences are MNHEY and SVGAGI. Trimming took off 4 bases at V and 3 bases at J, with 13 bases between the two ends. This CDR3 spans 14 amino acids. CDR3 DNA: TGTGCCAGCAGTTCCTATGGACGGGACTACGAGCAGTACTTC. As protein: CASSSYGRDYEQYF.

The J gene is TRBJ2-7, the V gene TRBV5-1; D perhaps matches TRBD1 (6 bases). The V gene's germline CDR1 is SGHRS and CDR2 YFSETQ. The ends were cut back, 0 bases at V and 5 bases at J, with 12 bases in the middle. This CDR3 is 14 amino acids long. CDR3 in DNA: TGCGCCAGCAGCTTGGGGTACGGACAGAACGAGCAGTACTTC. Translating gives CASSLGYGQNEQYF.

V and J are TRBV2 and TRBJ1-1; D is unclear. This CDR3 is built from 13 residues. The germline CDR1 and CDR2 sequences are SNHLY and FYNNEI. V dropped 7 bases and J dropped 4 bases, with 13 bases sitting between them. The CDR3 sequence: CASMVQPGTEAFF. CDR3 DNA sequence: TGTGCCAGCATGGTCCAACCGGGCACTGAAGCTTTCTTT. The full variable domain, in which reference TRBV2 and TRBJ1-1 provide the parts outside the CDR3, is EPEVTQTPSHQVTQMGQEVILRCVPISNHLYFYWYRQILGQKVEFLVSFYNNEISEKSEIFDDQFSVERPDGSNFTLKIRSTKLEDSAMYFCASMVQPGTEAFFGQGTRLTVV.

The genes are TRBV11-2 and TRBJ2-1; D might be TRBD2 (5 bases). The CDR3 totals 17 residues. The V gene lost 3 bases and the J gene lost 0 bases, with 15 bases spanning the gap. Germline V gene sequence: CDR1 SGHAT, CDR2 FQNNGV. CDR3 coding DNA: TGTGCCAGCAGCTTCTACCCTAGCACCAACTCCTACAATGAGCAGTTCTTC. Its translation is CASSFYPSTNSYNEQFF.

This clone was detected a few times. J is TRBJ2-7 and V is TRBV14, with D possibly TRBD2 on 6 matching bases. The CDR3 is made up of 15 amino acids. The germline gives CDR1 SGHDN, CDR2 FVKESK. Trimming shortened V by 0 bases and J by 3 bases, and 12 bases separated the two germline ends. This chain's CDR3 is CASSQDPGGYYEQYF. CDR3 nucleotides: TGTGCCAGCAGCCAAGATCCCGGGGGTTACTACGAGCAGTACTTC.

This chain uses TRBV11-2 with TRBJ1-1; D may be TRBD1 (5 bases). Trimming removed 8 bases from V and 5 bases from J, with 12 bases in between. CDR3 size: 12 residues. Germline CDR1 and CDR2: SGHAT and FQNNGV. In DNA form, the CDR3 reads TGTGCCAGCCGAATTAGGGGAACTGAAGCTTTCTTT. The encoded protein is CASRIRGTEAFF.

The chain couples TRBV4-2 to TRBJ1-2, with D unresolved. CDR3 length equals 16 residues. V dropped 1 base and J dropped 0 bases, with 12 bases sitting between them. The germline CDR1 and CDR2 sequences are LGHNA and YNFKEQ. The CDR3 is CASSQGAQPANYGYTF. CDR3 DNA: TGTGCCAGCAGCCAAGGGGCACAGCCAGCTAACTATGGCTACACCTTC.

CDR3: CAWSHTGSGINQPQHF. Written as DNA, the CDR3 is TGTGCCTGGAGTCACACGGGGTCAGGAATAAATCAGCCCCAGCATTTT. The chain joins TRBV30 to TRBJ1-5; no clear D gene. With 2 bases removed from V and 4 bases from J, the gap between germline ends came to 18 bases. Germline V gene lookup returns CDR1 GTSNPN and CDR2 SVGIG (reference sequence). This CDR3 is built from 16 residues. Supplemented by reference TRBV30 and TRBJ1-5, the full variable domain reads SQTIHQWPATLVQPVGSPLSLECTVEGTSNPNLYWYRQAAGRGLQLLFYSVGIGQISSEVPQNLSASRPQDRQFILSSKKLLLSDSGFYLCAWSHTGSGINQPQHFGDGTRLSIL.

V and J are TRBV5-1 and TRBJ2-5, with D possibly matching TRBD2 (6 bases). Per germline, CDR1 SGHRS and CDR2 YFSETQ. The V gene lost 2 bases and the J gene lost 2 bases, with 10 bases spanning the gap. The CDR3 is made up of 14 amino acids. CDR3 sequence (DNA): TGCGCCAGCAGCTTTGGGACTCCTCAAGAGACCCAGTACTTC. Its protein is CASSFGTPQETQYF.

The chain carries TRBV29-1 and TRBJ2-3; 10 bases fit TRBD1. CDR3 length: 13 residues. Germline loops: CDR1 SQVTM, CDR2 ANQGSEA. With V trimmed by 6 bases and J by 4 bases, 4 bases remained unmatched. The CDR3 DNA follows: TGCAGCGTCGGGACAGGGGTGGCAGATACGCAGTATTTT. Translated: CSVGTGVADTQYF.

The CDR3 protein is CASTRGDNQPQHF. The CDR3 DNA reads as TGTGCCAGCACCAGGGGGGACAATCAGCCCCAGCATTTT. The chain employs TRBV25-1 and TRBJ1-5, with 7 bases fitting TRBD1. Germline V gene data show CDR1 as MGHDK and CDR2 as SYGVNS. The CDR3 contains 13 residues. V shed 7 bases, J shed 3 bases, and the junction held 3 bases outside the gene matches.

V and J are TRBV7-2 and TRBJ2-3; 8 bases are a match to TRBD2. The ends lost 2 bases at V and 0 bases at J; junction bases unmatched: 10. Germline-derived CDR1 and CDR2 are SGHTA and FQGNSA. This CDR3 region has 18 residues. For the CDR3, the DNA is TGTGCCAGCAGCTTACCTAGCGGGTCGGAGTCTAGCACAGATACGCAGTATTTT. Its protein is CASSLPSGSESSTDTQYF. The full variable domain, rest sourced from reference TRBV7-2 and TRBJ2-3, is GAGVSQSPSNKVTEKGKDVELRCDPISGHTALYWYRQSLGQGLEFLIYFQGNSAPDKSGLPSDRFSAERTGGSVSTLTIQRTQQEDSAVYLCASSLPSGSESSTDTQYFGPGTRLTVL.

The genes are TRBV10-1 and TRBJ2-1; D gene unclear. Germline CDR1 reads WNHNN; CDR2 reads SYGVQD (reference sequence). The CDR3 extends over 15 amino acids. V was cut by 0 bases and J by 0 bases, with 6 bases left in between. The CDR3 protein is CASSESTGSYNEQFF. The CDR3 DNA is TGCGCCAGCAGTGAGTCGACGGGCTCCTACAATGAGCAGTTCTTC.

The chain combines TRBV10-2 with TRBJ2-7, with 7 bases lining up with TRBD2. Germline V gene data show CDR1 as WSHSY and CDR2 as SAAADI. Trimming at V came to 3 bases and at J to 4 bases, leaving 9 bases not matched to a gene. The CDR3 length is 15 residues. The CDR3 DNA is TGCGCCAGCAGTGAAGATGCGGGAGTTTCATACGAGCAGTACTTC. Its translation: CASSEDAGVSYEQYF.